The 16 T cell receptor beta chains in this list originate from one sample, sequenced in a study of cytomegalovirus exposure and HLA in healthy donors. It was with 60 Vbeta and 13 Jbeta primers that the PCR ran. Sequencing was performed with immunoSEQ multiplex PCR; in TCRdb, only in-frame clones are kept and a portion is missing. The sample has roughly 150,000 clones, around 80% seen once; the top ten hold 6.5% to 7%. What was sequenced was PBMCs. The receptor source for this set is a man aged 40-49 years in good health and CMV-seropositive.

This sequence joins TRBV9 and TRBJ2-6; 8 nucleotides align to TRBD1. The V gene end was trimmed by 4 bases and the J gene end by 0 bases; junction bases not matched to a gene: 6. This CDR3 contains 17 residues. CDR1 SGDLS and CDR2 YYNGEE come from the germline V gene. The CDR3 sequence is CASSRGTGSSGANVLTF. In DNA, the CDR3 is TGTGCCAGCAGCCGCGGGACAGGCTCCTCTGGGGCCAACGTCCTGACTTTC.

This clone has more than one count but fewer than ten. This chain links TRBV5-4 with TRBJ2-7; 7 nucleotides line up with TRBD2. This CDR3 region has 13 residues. Per germline, CDR1 SGHNT and CDR2 YYREEE (reference sequence). After removal of 4 bases from V and 0 bases from J, the junction contained 1 base not matched to a gene. The CDR3 reads CASSRGSSYEQYF. CDR3 nucleotides: TGTGCCAGCAGCCGCGGGAGCTCCTACGAGCAGTACTTC.

This chain connects TRBV29-1 to TRBJ1-2; the D gene is possibly TRBD1 (6 bases). This CDR3 region has 12 residues. CDR1 SQVTM and CDR2 ANQGSEA come from the germline V gene. V dropped 2 bases and J dropped 5 bases, with 9 bases sitting between them. The CDR3 DNA reads as TGCAGCGTTGAACAGGGGTTGTATGGCTACACCTTC. It yields the protein CSVEQGLYGYTF.

V usage is TRBV29-1 and J usage is TRBJ2-5; TRBD2 agrees at 7 bases. The tail of the sequence fits TRBJ2-7 better, so the J call may be wrong. Germline values: CDR1 SQVTM, CDR2 ANQGSEA. There are 13 residues in the CDR3. CDR3 bases: TGCAGCGTGTCTCCGACTAGCACCTACGAGCAGTACTTC. Translation gives CSVSPTSTYEQYF.

This clone has only one observation. This CDR3 reads CASSYGRVAEAFF. The CDR3, as DNA: TGTGCCAGCAGTTACGGCAGGGTGGCTGAAGCTTTCTTT. The V call is TRBV6-5, the J call TRBJ1-1, with a tentative D call TRBD1 (5 bases). V was trimmed by 2 bases and J by 6 bases, leaving 10 bases between them. This CDR3 is 13 amino acids long. Germline-derived CDR1 and CDR2 are MNHEY and SVGAGI.

The rearrangement uses TRBV30 and TRBJ2-7; 11 nucleotides align to TRBD2. Germline CDR1 reads GTSNPN; CDR2 reads SVGIG (reference sequence). V dropped 7 bases and J dropped 7; count of bases not matched to a gene: 9. This CDR3 is 13 amino acids long. CDR3 in amino acids: CASSTSGVREQYF. In DNA, the CDR3 is TGTGCCTCATCGACTAGCGGGGTCCGGGAGCAGTACTTC.

Concerning this clone: One end of the junction fails to match germline, which may point to a read error. This chain uses TRBV6-1 with TRBJ1-1; 8 bases match TRBD1. The germline gives CDR1 MNHNS, CDR2 SASEGT. The CDR3 runs 15 residues. CDR3 coding DNA: TGTGCCAGCAGAGAAGCAGGGGGCAGGAACACTGAAGCTTTCTTT. Translated: CASREAGGRNTEAFF.

The chain has TRBV28 and TRBJ2-7, with 7 bases that match TRBD1. After removal of 3 bases from V and 6 bases from J, the junction contained 5 bases not matched to a gene. Germline CDR1 and CDR2: MDHEN and SYDVKM. The CDR3 has 13 residues. CDR3 sequence: CASSFRDSPEQYF. CDR3 bases: TGTGCCAGCAGTTTCCGGGACAGCCCCGAGCAGTACTTC.

This clone was seen more than once but under ten times. The chain is built from TRBV30 and TRBJ1-5, with D possibly TRBD1 on 6 matching bases. With 2 bases removed from V and 3 bases from J, the gap between germline ends came to 11 bases. This CDR3 spans 14 amino acids. Germline lookup yields CDR1 GTSNPN and CDR2 SVGIG (reference sequence). CDR3: CAWSRGTLNQPQHF. The CDR3 DNA is TGTGCCTGGAGTAGGGGGACCCTCAATCAGCCCCAGCATTTT. The full variable domain, completed using reference TRBV30 and TRBJ1-5, is SQTIHQWPATLVQPVGSPLSLECTVEGTSNPNLYWYRQAAGRGLQLLFYSVGIGQISSEVPQNLSASRPQDRQFILSSKKLLLSDSGFYLCAWSRGTLNQPQHFGDGTRLSIL.

This clone has just a few counts. The chain links TRBV19 to TRBJ1-5; 8 bases align to TRBD1. V shed 4 bases, J shed 7 bases, and the junction held 6 bases outside the gene matches. In germline, CDR1 is LNHDA, CDR2 SQIVND (reference sequence). The length of the CDR3 is 14 residues. The CDR3 sequence is CASSTLTGAQPQHF. CDR3 bases: TGTGCCAGTAGTACTTTGACAGGGGCCCAGCCCCAGCATTTT.

The rearrangement uses TRBV5-1 and TRBJ2-2, with TRBD2 matching over 8 bases. The germline CDR1 and CDR2 sequences are SGHRS and YFSETQ. The CDR3 contains 15 residues. The V and J ends lost 5 bases and 5 bases, in that order; junction bases with no gene match: 8. In DNA form, the CDR3 reads TGCGCCAGCAGTCTGGAAGCGGGAGAAACCGGGGAGCTGTTTTTT. Translating gives CASSLEAGETGELFF.

The chain has TRBV7-2 and TRBJ1-6, with 8 bases identical to TRBD1. Trimming cost V 1 base and J 7 bases; bases outside gene matches: 3. The CDR3 is 15 amino acids. Germline CDR1 SGHTA, CDR2 FQGNSA. CDR3 sequence: CASSLVQGANSPLHF. CDR3 coding DNA: TGTGCCAGCAGCTTAGTTCAGGGGGCGAATTCACCCCTCCACTTT. The variable domain in full, completed from reference TRBV7-2 and TRBJ1-6, reads GAGVSQSPSNKVTEKGKDVELRCDPISGHTALYWYRQSLGQGLEFLIYFQGNSAPDKSGLPSDRFSAERTGGSVSTLTIQRTQQEDSAVYLCASSLVQGANSPLHFGNGTRLTVT.

This clone has a single count. The chain combines TRBV11-2 with TRBJ2-3; 10 positions agree with TRBD1. Looked up from germline, CDR1 is SGHAT and CDR2 is FQNNGV. The CDR3 contains 14 residues. V gave up 5 bases and J gave up 4 bases; unmatched junction bases: 3. The CDR3 reads CASSQDRGADTQYF. The CDR3 region has the DNA TGTGCCAGCAGCCAGGACAGGGGGGCAGATACGCAGTATTTT.

This clone appeared a few times. The chain links TRBV28 to TRBJ2-6, with D hard to call. CDR1 and CDR2 (germline): MDHEN, SYDVKM. The CDR3 extends over 15 amino acids. V was pared by 3 bases and J by 0 bases, with 6 bases between. The DNA for the CDR3 is TGTGCCAGCAGTTTCGAACACTCTGGGGCCAACGTCCTGACTTTC. It yields the protein CASSFEHSGANVLTF.

The V gene is TRBV6-5, the J gene TRBJ2-5; 8 bases are shared with TRBD1. The trim removed 4 bases at V and 3 bases at J, leaving 7 bases unmatched. The CDR3 contains 15 residues. The germline gives CDR1 MNHEY, CDR2 SVGAGI. The CDR3, as DNA: TGTGCCAGCAGTTCCTCGGAGGACAGGGAAGAGACCCAGTACTTC. Encoded protein: CASSSSEDREETQYF.

The chain has TRBV2 and TRBJ1-6; 10 positions agree with TRBD1. Germline CDR1 and CDR2: SNHLY and FYNNEI. Trimming removed 8 bases from V and 8 bases from J; junction bases left unmatched: 6. The CDR3 contains 14 residues. The CDR3 DNA is TGTGCCAGCGTACCGGACAGGGGGTATTCACCCCTCCACTTT. Residues: CASVPDRGYSPLHF. Full variable domain (outside the CDR3, taken from reference TRBV2 and TRBJ1-6): EPEVTQTPSHQVTQMGQEVILRCVPISNHLYFYWYRQILGQKVEFLVSFYNNEISEKSEIFDDQFSVERPDGSNFTLKIRSTKLEDSAMYFCASVPDRGYSPLHFGNGTRLTVT.